Each of the 14 T cell receptor beta chains below was sequenced from the same sample in a study of T cells after yellow fever vaccination. TCRdb re-called the 5' RACE reads through MiXCR, storing one row per CDR3 protein. The sample has 55,000 to 70,000 distinct CDR3 sequences, 5% to 8% seen once. The source was CD8+ T cells sorted from PBMCs, collected about 49 days after the first yellow fever vaccination. These receptors originate from a man aged 18 to 29 who received the YFV17D yellow fever vaccine.

This clonotype was seen more than once but under ten times. The chain joins TRBV6-2 or TRBV6-3 to TRBJ1-5; tentative D call: TRBD1 (6 bases). V was trimmed by 0 bases and J by 1 base, leaving 25 bases between them. CDR1 is MNHEY and CDR2 is SVGEGT in the germline V gene. The CDR3 extends over 21 amino acids. This CDR3 reads CASSYSSLQSVRGASNQPQHF. The CDR3 coding sequence is TGTGCCAGCAGTTACTCGAGCCTCCAATCTGTCCGGGGGGCGAGCAATCAGCCCCAGCATTTT.

This clonotype was found many times. CDR3 sequence reads: CAIRYRQVGDREQYV. The CDR3 DNA follows: TGTGCCATCAGGTATCGACAGGTCGGGGATCGCGAGCAGTACGTC. The chain recombines TRBV10-3 with TRBJ2-7, with D possibly being TRBD1 (6 bases). The V gene lost 6 bases and the J gene lost 6 bases, with 21 bases spanning the gap. Germline V gene data show CDR1 as ENHRY and CDR2 as SYGVKD. The CDR3 runs to 15 residues.

The sample holds many counts of this clonotype. V gene TRBV12-3 or TRBV12-4 combines with J gene TRBJ1-2; TRBD1 is a possible D gene (5 bases). The CDR3 contains 16 residues. V dropped 7 bases and J dropped 0 bases, with 18 bases sitting between them. The CDR3 coding sequence is TGTGCCAGCACCGACTCCATGACAGTTTCTAACTATGGCTACACCTTC. Its translation is CASTDSMTVSNYGYTF.

This clonotype was observed many times. This sequence joins TRBV7-9 and TRBJ1-1; 8 bases line up with TRBD1. This CDR3 contains 15 residues. Germline assignment: CDR1 SEHNR and CDR2 FQNEAQ (reference sequence). The trim removed 3 bases at V and 5 bases at J, leaving 8 bases unmatched. This CDR3 is CASSFRQGARTEAFF. CDR3 DNA: TGTGCCAGCAGCTTCCGGCAGGGGGCGAGAACTGAAGCTTTCTTT. The variable domain in full, completed from reference TRBV7-9 and TRBJ1-1, reads DTGVSQNPRHKITKRGQNVTFRCDPISEHNRLYWYRQTLGQGPEFLTYFQNEAQLEKSRLLSDRFSAERPKGSFSTLEIQRTEQGDSAMYLCASSFRQGARTEAFFGQGTRLTVV.

This clonotype occurred many times. This chain uses TRBV7-9 with TRBJ2-1; no reliable D call. Germline V lookup: CDR1 SEHNR, CDR2 FQNEAQ (reference sequence). The CDR3 sequence is 15 residues long. V was shortened by 3 bases and J by 6 bases, with 15 bases between the two germline ends. The CDR3 here is CASSFRQLNLNEQFF. CDR3 DNA sequence: TGTGCCAGCAGCTTCCGGCAGCTGAACCTCAATGAGCAGTTCTTC.

A few counts support this clonotype. The V call is TRBV10-3, the J call TRBJ2-7; 9 nucleotides agree with TRBD1. The junction had 10 bases not matched to a gene; V was cut back by 0 bases and J by 4 bases. The CDR3 runs 17 residues. Germline V gene data show CDR1 as ENHRY and CDR2 as SYGVKD. The CDR3 is CAISESGTGRFGYEQYF. The CDR3 DNA follows: TGTGCCATCAGTGAGTCGGGGACAGGGAGATTCGGTTACGAGCAGTACTTC.

This clonotype has a count of ten or more. The chain is built from TRBV7-6 and TRBJ1-4, with TRBD1 as a possible D gene (6 bases). The CDR3 runs 14 residues. Trimming took 10 bases from V and 5 from J, leaving 17 bases between them. Per germline, CDR1 SGHVS and CDR2 FNYEAQ. The CDR3: CATGADPRNEKLFF. The CDR3 DNA is TGTGCCACAGGGGCAGATCCCAGAAATGAAAAACTGTTTTTT.

The sample holds many counts of this clonotype. V and J are TRBV7-9 and TRBJ1-2; D gene uncertain. The ends were cut back, 0 bases at V and 8 bases at J, with 13 bases in the middle. Germline V lookup: CDR1 SEHNR, CDR2 FQNEAQ (reference sequence). CDR3 length: 14 residues. The DNA of the CDR3 is TGTGCCAGCAGCTTAGCCATCCCTTTGGTCGGCTACACCTTC. Translating gives CASSLAIPLVGYTF.

This clonotype showed up many times. The rearrangement links TRBV6-2 or TRBV6-3 to TRBJ2-5; D is undetermined. The germline gives CDR1 MNHEY, CDR2 SVGEGT. The CDR3 spans 13 residues. V was cut by 0 bases and J by 4 bases, with 6 bases left in between. CDR3 amino acids: CASSYSGPETQYF. The CDR3 DNA follows: TGTGCCAGCAGTTACTCGGGTCCAGAGACCCAGTACTTC.

V is TRBV27 and J is TRBJ1-1, with D hard to call. CDR3 size: 11 residues. Germline values: CDR1 MNHEY, CDR2 SMNVEV (reference sequence). The ends were cut back, 3 bases at V and 7 bases at J, with 6 bases in the middle. CDR3 amino acids: CASSFGYEAFF. The CDR3 DNA reads as TGTGCCAGCAGTTTTGGTTATGAAGCTTTCTTT.

This clonotype was seen repeatedly, ten times or more. This sequence joins TRBV10-2 and TRBJ2-7; D ambiguous. This CDR3 comprises 13 residues. V dropped 7 bases and J dropped 1 base, with 11 bases sitting between them. Germline V gives CDR1 WSHSY, CDR2 SAAADI. CDR3 residues: CASTVGESYEQYF. CDR3 coding DNA: TGCGCCAGCACGGTCGGCGAATCCTACGAGCAGTACTTC.

This clonotype has just a few counts. CDR3 DNA: TGTGCCAGCTCTAACGGGGAGACCCAGTACTTC. Its translation is CASSNGETQYF. This chain links TRBV6-2 or TRBV6-3 with TRBJ2-5; D not certain. V was cut by 8 bases and J by 5 bases, with 9 bases left in between. The length of the CDR3 is 11 residues. Germline V gives CDR1 MNHEY, CDR2 SVGEGT.

In this sample, this clonotype turned up a few times. This chain joins TRBV5-1 and TRBJ1-3; TRBD1 aligns across 7 bases. V lost 1 base, J lost 0 bases, and 7 bases stayed unmatched. CDR1 is SGHRS, CDR2 YFSETQ, per germline. CDR3 length equals 17 residues. CDR3 amino acids: CASSLNRGPYSGNTIYF. The CDR3 region has the DNA TGCGCCAGCAGCTTGAACAGGGGACCCTACTCTGGAAACACCATATATTTT.

The V gene is TRBV7-9, the J gene TRBJ2-3; no definite D call. V was pared by 3 bases and J by 0 bases, with 10 bases between. The CDR3 consists of 15 residues. Germline-derived CDR1 and CDR2 are SEHNR and FQNEAQ (reference sequence). The CDR3 sequence is CASSFDGFSTDTQYF. In DNA, the CDR3 is TGTGCCAGCAGCTTCGACGGATTTAGCACAGATACGCAGTATTTT.